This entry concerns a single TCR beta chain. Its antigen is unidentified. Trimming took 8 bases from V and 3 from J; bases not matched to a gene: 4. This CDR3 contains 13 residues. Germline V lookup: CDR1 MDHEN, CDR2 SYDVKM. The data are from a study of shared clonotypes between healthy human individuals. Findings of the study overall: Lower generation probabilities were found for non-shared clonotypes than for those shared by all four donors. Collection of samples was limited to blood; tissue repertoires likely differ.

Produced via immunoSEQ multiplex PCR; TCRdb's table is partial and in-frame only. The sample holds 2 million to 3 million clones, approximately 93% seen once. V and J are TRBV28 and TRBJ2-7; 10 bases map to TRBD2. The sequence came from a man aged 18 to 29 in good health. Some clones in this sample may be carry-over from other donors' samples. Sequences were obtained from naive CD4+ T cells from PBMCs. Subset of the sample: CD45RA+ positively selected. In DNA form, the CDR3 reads TGTGCCAGCCTTCTAGCGGGAGACTACGAGCAGTACTTC. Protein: CASLLAGDYEQYF. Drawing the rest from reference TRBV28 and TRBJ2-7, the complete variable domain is DVKVTQSSRYLVKRTGEKVFLECVQDMDHENMFWYRQDPGLGLRLIYFSYDVKMKEKGDIPEGYSVSREKKERFSLILESASTNQTSMYLCASLLAGDYEQYFGPGTRLTVT.